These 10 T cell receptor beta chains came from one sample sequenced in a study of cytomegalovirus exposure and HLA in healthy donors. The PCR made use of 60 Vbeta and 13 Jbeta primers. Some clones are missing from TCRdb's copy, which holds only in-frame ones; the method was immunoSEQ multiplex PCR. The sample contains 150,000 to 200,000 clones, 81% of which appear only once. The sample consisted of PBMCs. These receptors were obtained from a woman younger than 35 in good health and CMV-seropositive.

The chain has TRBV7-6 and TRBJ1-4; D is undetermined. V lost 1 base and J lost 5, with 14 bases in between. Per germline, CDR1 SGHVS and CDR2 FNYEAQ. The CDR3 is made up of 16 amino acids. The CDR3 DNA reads TGTGCCAGCAGCTTAGGACTGCTGGAAACCAATGAAAAACTGTTTTTT. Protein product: CASSLGLLETNEKLFF.

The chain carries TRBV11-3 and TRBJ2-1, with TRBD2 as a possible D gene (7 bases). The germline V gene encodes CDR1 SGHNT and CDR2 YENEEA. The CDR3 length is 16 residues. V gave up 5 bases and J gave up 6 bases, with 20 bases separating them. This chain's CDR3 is CASSPRFGGAFNEQFF. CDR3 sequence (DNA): TGTGCCAGCAGCCCCCGTTTTGGGGGGGCCTTCAATGAGCAGTTCTTC.

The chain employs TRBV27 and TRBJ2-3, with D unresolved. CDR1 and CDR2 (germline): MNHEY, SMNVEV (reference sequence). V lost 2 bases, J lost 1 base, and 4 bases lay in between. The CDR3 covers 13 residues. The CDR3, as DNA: TGTGCCAGCAGTTTAGAGGGCACAGATACGCAGTATTTT. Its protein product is CASSLEGTDTQYF.

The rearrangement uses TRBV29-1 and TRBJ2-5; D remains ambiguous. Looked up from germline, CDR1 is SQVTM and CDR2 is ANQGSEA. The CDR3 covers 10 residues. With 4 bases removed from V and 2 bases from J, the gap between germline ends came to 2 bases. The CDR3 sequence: CSVAQETQYF. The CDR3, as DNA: TGCAGCGTTGCACAAGAGACCCAGTACTTC.

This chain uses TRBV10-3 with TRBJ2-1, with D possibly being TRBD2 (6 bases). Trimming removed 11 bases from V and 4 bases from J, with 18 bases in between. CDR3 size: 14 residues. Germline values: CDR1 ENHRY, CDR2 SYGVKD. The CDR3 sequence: CAVAWGLVYNEQFF. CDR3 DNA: TGTGCCGTGGCGTGGGGACTCGTGTACAATGAGCAGTTCTTC.

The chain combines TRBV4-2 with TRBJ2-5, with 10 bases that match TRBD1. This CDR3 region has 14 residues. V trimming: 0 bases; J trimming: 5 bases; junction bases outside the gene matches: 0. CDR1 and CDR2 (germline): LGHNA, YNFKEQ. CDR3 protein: CASSQEDRGETQYF. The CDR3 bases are TGTGCCAGCAGCCAAGAGGACAGGGGGGAGACCCAGTACTTC.

The CDR3 coding sequence is TGTGCCTGGAAGCAGGGCTACGAGCAGTACTTC. Translation gives CAWKQGYEQYF. The gene calls are TRBV30 and TRBJ2-7; a possible D gene is TRBD1 (5 bases). The CDR3 totals 11 residues. The germline gives CDR1 GTSNPN, CDR2 SVGIG (reference sequence). Trimming took 4 bases from V and 3 from J, leaving 7 bases between them. The whole variable domain, remainder taken from reference TRBV30 and TRBJ2-7, is SQTIHQWPATLVQPVGSPLSLECTVEGTSNPNLYWYRQAAGRGLQLLFYSVGIGQISSEVPQNLSASRPQDRQFILSSKKLLLSDSGFYLCAWKQGYEQYFGPGTRLTVT.

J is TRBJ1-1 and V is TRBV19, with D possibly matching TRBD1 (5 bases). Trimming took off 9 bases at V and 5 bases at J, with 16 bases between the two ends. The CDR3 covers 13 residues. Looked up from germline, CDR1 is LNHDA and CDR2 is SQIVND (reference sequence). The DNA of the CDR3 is TGTGCCAGCAGTTTCTCGGGGGGGACTGAAGCTTTCTTT. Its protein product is CASSFSGGTEAFF.

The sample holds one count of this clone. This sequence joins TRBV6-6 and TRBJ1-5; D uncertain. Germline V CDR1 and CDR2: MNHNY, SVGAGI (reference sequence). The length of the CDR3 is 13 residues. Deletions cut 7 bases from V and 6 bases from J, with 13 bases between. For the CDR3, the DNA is TGTGCCAGCAACTCCGCCATAAGTCAGCCCCAGCATTTT. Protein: CASNSAISQPQHF.

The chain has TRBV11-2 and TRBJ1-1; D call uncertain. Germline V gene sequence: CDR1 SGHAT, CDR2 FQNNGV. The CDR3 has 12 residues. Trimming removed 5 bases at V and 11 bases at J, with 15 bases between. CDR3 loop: CASSLPTTGAFF. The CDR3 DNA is TGTGCCAGCAGCCTCCCGACCACGGGGGCTTTCTTT.